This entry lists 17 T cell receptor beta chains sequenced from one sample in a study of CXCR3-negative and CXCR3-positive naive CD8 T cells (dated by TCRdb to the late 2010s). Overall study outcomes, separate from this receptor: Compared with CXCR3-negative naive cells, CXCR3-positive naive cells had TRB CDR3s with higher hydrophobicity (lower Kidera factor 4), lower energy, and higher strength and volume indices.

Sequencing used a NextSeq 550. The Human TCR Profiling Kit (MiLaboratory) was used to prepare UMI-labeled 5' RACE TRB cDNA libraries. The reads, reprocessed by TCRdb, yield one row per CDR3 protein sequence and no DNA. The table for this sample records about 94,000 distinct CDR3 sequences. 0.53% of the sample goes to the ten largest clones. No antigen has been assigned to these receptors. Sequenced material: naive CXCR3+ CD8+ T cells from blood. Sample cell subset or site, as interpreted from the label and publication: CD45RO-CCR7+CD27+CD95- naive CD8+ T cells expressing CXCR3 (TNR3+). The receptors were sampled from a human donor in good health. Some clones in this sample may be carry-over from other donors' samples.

The CDR3 region is CASSYTANYGYTF. The chain combines TRBV6-5 with TRBJ1-2. Germline values: CDR1 MNHEY, CDR2 SVGAGI. This CDR3 spans 13 amino acids.

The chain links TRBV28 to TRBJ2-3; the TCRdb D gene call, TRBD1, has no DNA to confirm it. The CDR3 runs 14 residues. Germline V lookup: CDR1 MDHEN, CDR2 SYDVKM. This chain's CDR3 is CASTPRTSEDTQYF.

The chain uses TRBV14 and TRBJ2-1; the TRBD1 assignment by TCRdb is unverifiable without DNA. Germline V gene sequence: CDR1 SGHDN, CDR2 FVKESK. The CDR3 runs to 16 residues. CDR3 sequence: CASSQVEYREYNEQFF.

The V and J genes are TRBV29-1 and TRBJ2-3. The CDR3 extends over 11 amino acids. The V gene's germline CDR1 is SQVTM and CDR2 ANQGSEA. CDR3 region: CSVALDLTQYF.

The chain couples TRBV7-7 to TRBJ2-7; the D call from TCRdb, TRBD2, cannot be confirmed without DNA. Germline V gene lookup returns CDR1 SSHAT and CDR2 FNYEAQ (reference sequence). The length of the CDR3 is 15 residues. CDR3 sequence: CANSPLAGGQGEQYF.

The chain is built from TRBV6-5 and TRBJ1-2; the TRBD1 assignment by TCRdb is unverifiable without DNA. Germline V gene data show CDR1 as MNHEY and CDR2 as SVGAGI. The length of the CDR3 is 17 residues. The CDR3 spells CASSGLTGKGGLAGYTF.

The CDR3 loop is CASRASSYLDNEQFF. V usage is TRBV6-5 and J usage is TRBJ2-1; the TRBD2 assignment by TCRdb is unverifiable without DNA. This CDR3 is 15 amino acids long. Germline V gene data show CDR1 as MNHEY and CDR2 as SVGAGI.

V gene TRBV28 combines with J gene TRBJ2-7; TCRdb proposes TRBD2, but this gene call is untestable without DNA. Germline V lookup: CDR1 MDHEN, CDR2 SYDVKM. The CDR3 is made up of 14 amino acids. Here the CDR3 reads CASRASGRFGEQYF.

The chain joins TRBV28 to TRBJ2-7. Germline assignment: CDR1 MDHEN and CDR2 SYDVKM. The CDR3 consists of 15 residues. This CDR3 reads CASSLRFRNRYEQYF.

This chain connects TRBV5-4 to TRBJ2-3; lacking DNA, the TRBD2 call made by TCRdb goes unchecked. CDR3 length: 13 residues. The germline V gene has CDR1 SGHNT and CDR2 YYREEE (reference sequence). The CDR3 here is CASSRSGGTTQYF.

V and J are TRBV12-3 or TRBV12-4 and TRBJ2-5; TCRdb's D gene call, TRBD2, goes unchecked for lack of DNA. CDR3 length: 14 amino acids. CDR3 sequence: CASSLGRLVETQYF.

The CDR3: CASSQDEGGIYEQYF. This chain links TRBV4-3 with TRBJ2-7; TCRdb's D call of TRBD2 is untestable without DNA. This CDR3 has 15 amino acids. CDR1 and CDR2 from the germline V gene are LGHNA and YSLEER.

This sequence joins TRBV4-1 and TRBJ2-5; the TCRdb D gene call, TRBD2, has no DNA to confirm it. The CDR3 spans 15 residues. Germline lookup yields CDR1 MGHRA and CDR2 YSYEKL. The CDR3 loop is CASSQAGTSWETQYF.

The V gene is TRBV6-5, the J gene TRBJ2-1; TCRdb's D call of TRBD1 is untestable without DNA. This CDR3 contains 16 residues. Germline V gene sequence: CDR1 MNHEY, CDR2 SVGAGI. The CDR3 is CASATGRSFSYNEQFF.

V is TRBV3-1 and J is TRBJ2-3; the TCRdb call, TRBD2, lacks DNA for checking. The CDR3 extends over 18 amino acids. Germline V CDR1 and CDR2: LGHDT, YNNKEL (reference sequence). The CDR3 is CASSQLRTSGRARDTQYF.

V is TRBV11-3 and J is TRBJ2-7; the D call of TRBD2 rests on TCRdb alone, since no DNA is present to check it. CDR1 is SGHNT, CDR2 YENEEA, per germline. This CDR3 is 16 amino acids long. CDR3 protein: CASSLWTSGKAYEQYF.

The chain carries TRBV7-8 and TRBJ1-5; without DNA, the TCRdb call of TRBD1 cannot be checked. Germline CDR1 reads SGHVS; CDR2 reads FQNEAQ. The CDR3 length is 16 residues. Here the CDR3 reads CASSPGTGNGNQPQHF.